The 10 T cell receptor beta chains presented below share a single source sample, sequenced in a study of a mutant IDH1 vaccine in newly diagnosed glioma. Sequencing used immunoSEQ multiplex PCR; TCRdb keeps in-frame clones, though not all of them. The sample holds fewer than 70,000 clones, 89% seen once. These receptors have no known antigen. Time point indicated: week 11, during vaccination. The content of each vaccine dose was 300 ug of mutant IDH1 20-mer peptide, and topical imiquimod accompanied it. This sample comprised PBMCs, obtained from a glioma patient whose treatment included an IDH1 peptide vaccine. The source of these receptors is a man aged 35 to 55 with glioma.

The CDR3 protein is CASKMGDRLQAKLFF. The CDR3 coding sequence is TGTGCCAGTAAGATGGGGGACCGCCTTCAGGCAAAACTGTTTTTT. The rearrangement links TRBV27 to TRBJ1-4; D is possibly TRBD1 (5 bases). CDR3 size: 15 residues. V shed 9 bases and J shed 10 bases, with 24 bases lying between them. The V gene's germline CDR1 is MNHEY and CDR2 SMNVEV (reference sequence).

V is TRBV29-1 and J is TRBJ2-7, with TRBD1 matching over 7 bases. The CDR3 has 12 residues. CDR1 and CDR2 (germline): SQVTM, ANQGSEA. With 5 bases clipped from V and 6 bases from J, the junction kept 7 bases outside the gene matches. The CDR3 region is CSVRKGAGEQYF. The CDR3 coding sequence is TGCAGCGTTCGGAAGGGGGCTGGCGAGCAGTACTTC.

The V call is TRBV7-9, the J call TRBJ2-7, with 13 nucleotides matching TRBD2. V dropped 1 base and J dropped 3; count of bases not matched to a gene: 3. This CDR3 has 16 residues. The germline CDR1 and CDR2 sequences are SEHNR and FQNEAQ (reference sequence). The CDR3 sequence: CASSLGGTSGDYEQYF. CDR3 nucleotides: TGTGCCAGCAGCTTAGGGGGGACTAGCGGGGACTACGAGCAGTACTTC. The full variable domain, rest sourced from reference TRBV7-9 and TRBJ2-7, is DTGVSQNPRHKITKRGQNVTFRCDPISEHNRLYWYRQTLGQGPEFLTYFQNEAQLEKSRLLSDRFSAERPKGSFSTLEIQRTEQGDSAMYLCASSLGGTSGDYEQYFGPGTRLTVT.

This clone occurred a few times. The chain recombines TRBV20-1 with TRBJ2-1, with D perhaps TRBD2 (6 bases). V was trimmed by 7 bases and J by 5 bases, leaving 9 bases between them. Per the germline V gene, CDR1 is DFQATT and CDR2 is SNEGSKA (reference sequence). The CDR3 extends over 11 amino acids. CDR3 amino acids: CSEEGHNEQFF. In DNA form, the CDR3 reads TGCAGTGAGGAGGGCCACAATGAGCAGTTCTTC.

V and J are TRBV2 and TRBJ1-6; D gene uncertain. The CDR3 totals 12 residues. Germline V gives CDR1 SNHLY, CDR2 FYNNEI. V was trimmed by 5 bases and J by 12 bases, leaving 11 bases between them. The CDR3 loop reads CASSPPEGPLHF. DNA for the CDR3: TGTGCCAGCAGTCCCCCAGAAGGACCCCTCCACTTT.

V gene TRBV6-5 combines with J gene TRBJ2-6; D is undetermined. The germline gives CDR1 MNHEY, CDR2 SVGAGI. V was shortened by 2 bases and J by 0 bases, with 8 bases between the two germline ends. CDR3 size: 16 residues. CDR3 sequence: CASSYGQTSGANVLTF. The CDR3 DNA reads as TGTGCCAGCAGTTACGGGCAAACCTCTGGGGCCAACGTCCTGACTTTC.

This chain joins TRBV27 and TRBJ2-7; 12 nucleotides line up with TRBD1. Germline V lookup: CDR1 MNHEY, CDR2 SMNVEV (reference sequence). V shed 5 bases, J shed 5 bases, and the junction held 4 bases outside the gene matches. The CDR3 covers 14 residues. The CDR3 nucleotides are TGTGCCAGCAGTCGCCGGGACAGGGGGCACGAGCAGTACTTC. Its translation: CASSRRDRGHEQYF.

This chain links TRBV9 with TRBJ2-7, with TRBD2 matching over 10 bases. The CDR3 consists of 15 residues. Unmatched junction bases numbered 7, after V lost 3 bases and J lost 4 bases. Germline V gives CDR1 SGDLS, CDR2 YYNGEE. In nucleotides, the CDR3 is TGTGCCAGCAGCGCCGGGACTAGCGCTTTATACGAGCAGTACTTC. Protein: CASSAGTSALYEQYF.

The chain employs TRBV28 and TRBJ1-2, with TRBD1 matching 7 bases. Germline V gene data show CDR1 as MDHEN and CDR2 as SYDVKM. The CDR3 length is 15 residues. The ends lost 7 bases at V and 6 bases at J; junction bases unmatched: 14. The CDR3 is CASNKGGTGVNGYTF. For the CDR3, the DNA is TGTGCCAGCAATAAAGGAGGCACAGGGGTAAATGGCTACACCTTC.

The rearrangement uses TRBV9 and TRBJ1-2; perhaps TRBD1 as D (6 bases). V was trimmed by 3 bases and J by 2 bases, leaving 14 bases between them. Germline CDR1 and CDR2: SGDLS and YYNGEE. This CDR3 region has 15 residues. Here the CDR3 reads CASSAITGWNYGYTF. CDR3 nucleotides: TGTGCCAGCAGCGCCATCACAGGGTGGAACTATGGCTACACCTTC.